The 9 T cell receptor beta chains reported below all come from one sample, sequenced in a study of T-cell reconstitution after alpha-beta-depleted transplantation in children. As it was prepared, the TCRbeta library received unique molecular identifiers. One entry per CDR3 protein, called by TCRdb with MiXCR from the PCR reads. The data show about 510,000 distinct CDR3 sequences, 9.5% to 12% seen once. Source: PBMCs, mostly from graft donor cells, taken 180 days after TCRalphabeta/CD19-depleted stem cell transplant. Receptors were obtained from a female patient aged 2-15 years who had a stem cell transplant for aplastic anemia, so the T cells may come from the graft donor.

The chain has TRBV7-2 and TRBJ2-4, with D perhaps assigned TRBD1 or TRBD2 (6 bases each). Deletions cut 1 base from V and 0 bases from J, with 13 bases between. The CDR3 is 17 amino acids. The germline CDR1 and CDR2 sequences are SGHTA and FQGNSA. Here the CDR3 DNA reads TGTGCCAGCAGCTTAGGGGGGGCGGGACTAGCCAAAAACATTCAGTACTTC. This encodes CASSLGGAGLAKNIQYF.

This clonotype was counted a few times. The gene calls are TRBV7-2 and TRBJ2-7; no clear D gene. This CDR3 is built from 13 residues. The germline V gene has CDR1 SGHTA and CDR2 FQGNSA. Trimming shortened V by 5 bases and J by 2 bases, and 10 bases separated the two germline ends. The CDR3 sequence is CASSQDGPYEQYV. The CDR3, as DNA: TGTGCCAGCAGCCAGGACGGGCCCTACGAGCAGTACGTC.

This clonotype has more than one count but fewer than ten. J is TRBJ1-5 and V is TRBV29-1; D gene unclear. V was clipped by 5 bases and J by 6 bases, with 14 bases between them. The CDR3 consists of 13 residues. Germline CDR1 is SQVTM and CDR2 is ANQGSEA. In DNA form, the CDR3 reads TGCAGCGTTCGGGAATCGTCGAGTCAGCCCCAGCATTTT. Protein: CSVRESSSQPQHF.

This clonotype was counted only a few times. The rearrangement joins TRBV28 to TRBJ2-3; D is ambiguous. This CDR3 spans 18 amino acids. Germline values: CDR1 MDHEN, CDR2 SYDVKM. Trimming took off 1 base at V and 5 bases at J, with 22 bases between the two ends. The CDR3 bases are TGTGCCAGCAGTTTATCCCCCTGTTTAGCCGGGTTTTTAGATACGCAGTATTTT. Protein product: CASSLSPCLAGFLDTQYF.

This clonotype showed up just a few times. The chain combines TRBV20-1 with TRBJ2-1; 8 bases are shared with TRBD2. The J segment lost 5 bases and the V segment lost 0 bases, leaving 9 bases of the junction unmatched. Germline CDR1 reads DFQATT; CDR2 reads SNEGSKA (reference sequence). The CDR3 contains 16 residues. The CDR3 bases are TGCAGTGCTAGAGATGCGGGACTAGGTGGAAACAATGAGCAGTTCTTC. Its protein is CSARDAGLGGNNEQFF.

J is TRBJ2-1 and V is TRBV24-1; 12 nucleotides align to TRBD1. V was clipped by 7 bases and J by 8 bases; unmatched bases: 5. This CDR3 has 14 amino acids. The germline V gene has CDR1 KGHDR and CDR2 SFDVKD. The CDR3 sequence: CATRPGQGAHEQFF. In DNA form, the CDR3 reads TGTGCCACCAGACCGGGACAGGGGGCCCATGAGCAGTTCTTC.

The table lists this clonotype with a few counts. The CDR3 loop is CASREIEPRGLAGGNIQYF. CDR3 in DNA: TGTGCCAGCAGAGAAATCGAACCCCGCGGACTAGCGGGAGGAAACATTCAGTACTTC. This chain links TRBV27 with TRBJ2-4; 14 bases are shared with TRBD2. Trimming at V came to 6 bases and at J to 6 bases, leaving 16 bases not matched to a gene. This CDR3 spans 19 amino acids. Germline loops: CDR1 MNHEY, CDR2 SMNVEV (reference sequence).

This chain connects TRBV28 to TRBJ2-5, with 10 bases aligning to TRBD2. The CDR3 extends over 14 amino acids. The germline gives CDR1 MDHEN, CDR2 SYDVKM. Trimming at V came to 5 bases and at J to 5 bases, leaving 5 bases not matched to a gene. The CDR3 loop reads CASSIAGGWETQYF. As DNA, the CDR3 is TGTGCCAGCAGTATAGCGGGAGGCTGGGAGACCCAGTACTTC.

The genes are TRBV6-2 or TRBV6-3 and TRBJ2-1; D is unclear. The germline CDR1 and CDR2 sequences are MNHEY and SVGEGT. The ends were cut back, 6 bases at V and 5 bases at J, with 17 bases in the middle. The CDR3 runs 15 residues. CDR3 sequence reads: CASRYGVLLNNEQFF. For the CDR3, the DNA is TGTGCCAGCAGGTACGGAGTTCTCTTAAACAATGAGCAGTTCTTC.